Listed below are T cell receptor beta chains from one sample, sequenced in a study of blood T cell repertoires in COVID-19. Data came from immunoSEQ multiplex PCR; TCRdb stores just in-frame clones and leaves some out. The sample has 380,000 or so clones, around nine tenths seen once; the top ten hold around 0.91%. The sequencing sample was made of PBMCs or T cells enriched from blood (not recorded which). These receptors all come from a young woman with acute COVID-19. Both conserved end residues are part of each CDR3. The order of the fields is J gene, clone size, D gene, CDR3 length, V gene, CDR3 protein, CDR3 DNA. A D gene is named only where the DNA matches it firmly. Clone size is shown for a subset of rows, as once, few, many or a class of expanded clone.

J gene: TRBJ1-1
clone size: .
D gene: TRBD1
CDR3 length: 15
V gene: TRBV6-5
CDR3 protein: CASSYSQGARTEAFF
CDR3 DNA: TGTGCCAGCAGTTACTCCCAGGGGGCAAGGACTGAAGCTTTCTTT

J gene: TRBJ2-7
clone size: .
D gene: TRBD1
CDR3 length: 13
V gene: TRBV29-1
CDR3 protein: CSVEDRENYEQYF
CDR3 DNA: TGCAGCGTTGAGGACAGGGAAAACTACGAGCAGTACTTC

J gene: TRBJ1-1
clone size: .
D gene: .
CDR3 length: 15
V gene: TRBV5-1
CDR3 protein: CATRDDPGRGTEAFF
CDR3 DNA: TGCGCCACCAGAGACGATCCAGGGCGGGGTACTGAAGCTTTCTTT

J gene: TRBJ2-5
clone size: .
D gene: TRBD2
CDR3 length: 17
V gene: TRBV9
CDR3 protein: CASSVATSGGTQETQYF
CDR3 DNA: TGTGCCAGCAGCGTAGCTACTAGCGGGGGTACTCAAGAGACCCAGTACTTC

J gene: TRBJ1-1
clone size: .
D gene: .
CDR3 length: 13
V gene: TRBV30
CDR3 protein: CAWIVSFSTEAFF
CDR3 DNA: TGTGCCTGGATCGTGTCCTTTTCCACTGAAGCTTTCTTT

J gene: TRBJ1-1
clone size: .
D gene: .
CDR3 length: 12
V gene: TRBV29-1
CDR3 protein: CSVGHLNTEAFF
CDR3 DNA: TGCAGCGTTGGGCATCTGAACACTGAAGCTTTCTTT

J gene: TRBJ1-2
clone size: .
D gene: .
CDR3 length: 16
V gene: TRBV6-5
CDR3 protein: CASSYSITVSNYGYTF
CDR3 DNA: TGTGCCAGCAGTTACTCGATCACGGTATCTAACTATGGCTACACCTTC

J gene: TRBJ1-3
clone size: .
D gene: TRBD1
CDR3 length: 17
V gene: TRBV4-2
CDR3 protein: CASSLRTGGLSGNTIYF
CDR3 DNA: TGTGCCAGCAGCCTAAGGACAGGGGGGCTCTCTGGAAACACCATATATTTT

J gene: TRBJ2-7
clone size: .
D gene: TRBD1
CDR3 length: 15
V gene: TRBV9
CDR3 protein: CASSPRAGGKTEQYF
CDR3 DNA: TGTGCCAGCAGCCCGCGGGCAGGGGGAAAGACAGAGCAGTACTTC

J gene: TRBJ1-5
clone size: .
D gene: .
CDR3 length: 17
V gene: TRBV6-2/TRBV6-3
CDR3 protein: CASSSPPGGLGNQPQHF
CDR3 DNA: TGTGCCAGCAGTTCGCCCCCAGGCGGGCTCGGCAATCAGCCCCAGCATTTT

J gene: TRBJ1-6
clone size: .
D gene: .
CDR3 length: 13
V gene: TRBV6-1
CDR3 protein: CASSWQGNSPLHF
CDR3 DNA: TGTGCCAGCAGTTGGCAGGGAAATTCACCCCTCCACTTT

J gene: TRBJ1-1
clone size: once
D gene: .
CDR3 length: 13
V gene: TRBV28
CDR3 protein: CASNLQMNTEAFF
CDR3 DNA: TGTGCCAGCAATCTCCAGATGAACACTGAAGCTTTCTTT

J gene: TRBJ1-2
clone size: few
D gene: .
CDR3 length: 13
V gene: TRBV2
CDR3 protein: CASSRGSDYGYTF
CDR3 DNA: TGTGCCAGCAGTCGGGGGTCTGACTATGGCTACACCTTC

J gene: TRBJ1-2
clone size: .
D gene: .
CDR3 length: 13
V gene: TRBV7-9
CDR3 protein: CASSLVGASGYTF
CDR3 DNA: TGTGCCAGCAGCTTAGTTGGGGCCTCTGGCTACACCTTC

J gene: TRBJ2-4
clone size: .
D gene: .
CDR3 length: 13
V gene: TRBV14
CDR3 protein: CASSQRPRDIQYF
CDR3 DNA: TGTGCCAGCAGCCAAAGACCGAGGGACATTCAGTACTTC

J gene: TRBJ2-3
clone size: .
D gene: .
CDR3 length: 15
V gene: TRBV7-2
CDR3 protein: CASSLDISSTDTQYF
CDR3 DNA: TGTGCCAGCAGCTTAGATATATCTAGCACAGATACGCAGTATTTT

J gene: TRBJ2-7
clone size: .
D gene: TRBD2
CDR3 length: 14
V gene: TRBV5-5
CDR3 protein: CASSLLDGAGGQYF
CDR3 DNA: TGTGCCAGCAGCTTGCTCGACGGGGCGGGGGGACAGTACTTC

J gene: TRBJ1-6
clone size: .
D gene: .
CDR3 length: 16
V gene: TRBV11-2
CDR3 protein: CASARNQQGAGSPLHF
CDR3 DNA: TGTGCCAGCGCGCGGAACCAACAGGGAGCGGGATCACCCCTCCACTTT

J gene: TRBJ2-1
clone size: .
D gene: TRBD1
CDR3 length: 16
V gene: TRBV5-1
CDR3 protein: CASSLEPGQGGHEQFF
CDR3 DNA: TGCGCCAGCAGCTTGGAGCCGGGACAGGGAGGCCATGAGCAGTTCTTC

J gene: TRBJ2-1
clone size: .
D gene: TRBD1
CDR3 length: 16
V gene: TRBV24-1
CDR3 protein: CATSVGTGLTYNEQFF
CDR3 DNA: TGTGCCACCAGTGTGGGGACAGGGTTGACCTACAATGAGCAGTTCTTC

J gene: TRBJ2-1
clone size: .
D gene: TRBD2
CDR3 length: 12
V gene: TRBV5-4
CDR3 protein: CASSLKSGVQFF
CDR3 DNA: TGTGCCAGCAGCTTGAAGAGCGGGGTCCAGTTCTTC

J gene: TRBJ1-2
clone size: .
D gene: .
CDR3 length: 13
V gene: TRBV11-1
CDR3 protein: CASSLDRDYGYTF
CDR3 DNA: TGTGCCAGCAGCTTAGACAGGGACTATGGCTACACCTTC

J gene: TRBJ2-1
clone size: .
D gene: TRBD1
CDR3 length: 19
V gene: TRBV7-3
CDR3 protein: CASSPGQGGRLSSYNEQFF
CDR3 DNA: TGTGCCAGCAGTCCGGGACAGGGTGGTCGCCTAAGCTCCTACAATGAGCAGTTCTTC

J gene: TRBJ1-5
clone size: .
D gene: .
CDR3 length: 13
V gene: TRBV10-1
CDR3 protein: CASSPRGGQPQHF
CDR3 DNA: TGCGCCAGCAGCCCCAGAGGGGGTCAGCCCCAGCATTTT

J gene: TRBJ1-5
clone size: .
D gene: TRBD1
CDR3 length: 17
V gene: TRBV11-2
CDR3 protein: CASSLDLSGTGTQPQHF
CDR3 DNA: TGTGCCAGCAGCTTAGATCTTAGCGGGACAGGGACTCAGCCCCAGCATTTT

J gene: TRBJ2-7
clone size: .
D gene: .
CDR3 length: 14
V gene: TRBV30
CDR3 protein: CAWSVSPVSHEQYF
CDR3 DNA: TGTGCCTGGAGTGTTTCCCCAGTATCGCACGAGCAGTACTTC

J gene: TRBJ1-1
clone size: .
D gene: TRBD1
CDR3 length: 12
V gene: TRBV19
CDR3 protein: CASRQGETEAFF
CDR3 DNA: TGTGCCAGTCGACAGGGGGAGACTGAAGCTTTCTTT

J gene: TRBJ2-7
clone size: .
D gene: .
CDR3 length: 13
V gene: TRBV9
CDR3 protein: CASSVGTYYEQYF
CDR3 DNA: TGTGCCAGCAGCGTAGGCACCTACTACGAGCAGTACTTC

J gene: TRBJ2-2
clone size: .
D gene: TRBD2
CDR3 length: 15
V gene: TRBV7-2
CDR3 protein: CASSSTSGVTGELFF
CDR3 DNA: TGTGCCAGCAGCTCGACTAGCGGGGTTACTGGGGAGCTGTTTTTT

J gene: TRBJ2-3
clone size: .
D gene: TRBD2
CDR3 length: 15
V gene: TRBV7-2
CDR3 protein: CASSLGLVLPDTQYF
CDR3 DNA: TGTGCCAGCAGCTTGGGACTAGTCCTCCCAGATACGCAGTATTTT

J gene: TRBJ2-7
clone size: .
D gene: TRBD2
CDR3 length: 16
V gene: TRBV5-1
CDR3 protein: CASSPGLAGPPYEQYF
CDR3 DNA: TGCGCCAGCAGCCCCGGACTAGCGGGTCCTCCCTACGAGCAGTACTTC

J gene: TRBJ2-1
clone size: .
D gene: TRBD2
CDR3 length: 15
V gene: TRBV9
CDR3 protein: CASSRSGDSYNEQFF
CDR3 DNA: TGTGCCAGCAGCCGTAGCGGGGACTCCTACAATGAGCAGTTCTTC

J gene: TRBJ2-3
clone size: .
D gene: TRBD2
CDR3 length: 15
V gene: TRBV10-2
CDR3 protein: CASSESLAGPDTQYF
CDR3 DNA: TGCGCCAGCAGTGAGAGTCTAGCGGGGCCAGATACGCAGTATTTT

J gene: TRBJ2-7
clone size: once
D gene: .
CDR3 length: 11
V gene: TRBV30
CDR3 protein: CAWREAYEQYF
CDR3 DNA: TGTGCCTGGAGGGAGGCCTACGAGCAGTACTTC